The 27 T cell receptor beta chains below come from one sample, sequenced in a study of technical replicates of blood from several donors. Sequencing was performed with immunoSEQ multiplex PCR; in TCRdb, only in-frame clones are kept and a portion is missing. The sample lists over 50,000 clones; approximately 83% were seen once. Input material: PBMCs. The receptors stem from a human donor in good health. Some clones in this sample may be carry-over from other donors' samples.

V is TRBV7-2 and J is TRBJ1-1, with D possibly matching TRBD1 (5 bases). Germline CDR1 SGHTA, CDR2 FQGNSA. There are 15 residues in the CDR3. V gave up 1 base and J gave up 1 base, with 10 bases separating them. The CDR3 region is CASSLGAGRNTEAFF. The DNA for the CDR3 is TGTGCCAGCAGCTTAGGCGCAGGGCGGAACACTGAAGCTTTCTTT.

The J gene is TRBJ1-2, the V gene TRBV6-5, with D unclear. V shed 0 bases and J shed 0 bases, with 11 bases lying between them. The CDR3 length is 16 residues. Per the germline V gene, CDR1 is MNHEY and CDR2 is SVGAGI. For the CDR3, the DNA is TGTGCCAGCAGTTACTCGGCAGAACCCACTAACTATGGCTACACCTTC. Its translation: CASSYSAEPTNYGYTF.

The V call is TRBV5-1, the J call TRBJ1-5; D is possibly TRBD1 (5 bases). Trimming shortened V by 0 bases and J by 0 bases, and 7 bases separated the two germline ends. The CDR3 is made up of 15 amino acids. Germline V gene lookup returns CDR1 SGHRS and CDR2 YFSETQ. The CDR3, as DNA: TGCGCCAGCAGCTTGGAGGGGAATAGCAATCAGCCCCAGCATTTT. It translates to CASSLEGNSNQPQHF. The full variable domain, with the rest looked up from reference TRBV5-1 and TRBJ1-5, is KAGVTQTPRYLIKTRGQQVTLSCSPISGHRSVSWYQQTPGQGLQFLFEYFSETQRNKGNFPGRFSGRQFSNSRSEMNVSTLELGDSALYLCASSLEGNSNQPQHFGDGTRLSIL.

This chain connects TRBV14 to TRBJ2-7, with 9 bases aligning to TRBD1. V gave up 4 bases and J gave up 5 bases; unmatched junction bases: 9. The CDR3 covers 15 residues. Germline V gene lookup returns CDR1 SGHDN and CDR2 FVKESK. The CDR3 is CASSLQLTGGHEQYF. In DNA form, the CDR3 reads TGTGCCAGCAGCCTTCAACTCACAGGGGGCCACGAGCAGTACTTC. The full variable domain, its missing parts supplied by reference TRBV14 and TRBJ2-7, is EAGVTQFPSHSVIEKGQTVTLRCDPISGHDNLYWYRRVMGKEIKFLLHFVKESKQDESGMPNNRFLAERTGGTYSTLKVQPAELEDSGVYFCASSLQLTGGHEQYFGPGTRLTVT.

V gene TRBV19 combines with J gene TRBJ1-2; 8 bases are shared with TRBD1. The junction had 5 bases not matched to a gene; V was cut back by 7 bases and J by 7 bases. Germline CDR1 LNHDA, CDR2 SQIVND (reference sequence). The CDR3 runs 12 residues. The CDR3 coding sequence is TGTGCCAGTAACGGACAGGGTACTGGCTACACCTTC. It is translated as CASNGQGTGYTF.

This clone is a singleton in its sample. V is TRBV28 and J is TRBJ2-7; 9 bases match TRBD1. From germline, CDR1 is MDHEN and CDR2 SYDVKM. This CDR3 is built from 15 residues. V gave up 5 bases and J gave up 2 bases; unmatched junction bases: 7. CDR3 sequence (DNA): TGTGCCAGCAGTCTTCCCGGGACAGGGACCTACGAGCAGTACTTC. It is translated as CASSLPGTGTYEQYF.

This sequence joins TRBV5-1 and TRBJ1-1, with D possibly being TRBD1 (5 bases). The CDR3 has 15 amino acids. CDR1 and CDR2 from the germline V gene are SGHRS and YFSETQ. V lost 3 bases, J lost 5 bases, and 17 bases lay in between. This CDR3 reads CASSSTFPQGTEAFF. Here the CDR3 DNA reads TGCGCCAGCAGCTCAACATTCCCCCAGGGTACTGAAGCTTTCTTT.

This clone was picked up one time. The chain couples TRBV6-4 to TRBJ2-3, with a possible D match to TRBD2 (6 bases). Per the germline V gene, CDR1 is MRHNA and CDR2 is SNTAGT. The CDR3 runs 15 residues. Deletions cut 5 bases from V and 2 bases from J, with 14 bases between. The CDR3 DNA follows: TGTGCCAGCAGTATCTCGGGGGAACCCACAGATACGCAGTATTTT. Translation: CASSISGEPTDTQYF.

This clone turned up a few times. The J gene is TRBJ1-4, the V gene TRBV2; 7 bases match TRBD1. The V gene's germline CDR1 is SNHLY and CDR2 FYNNEI. With V trimmed by 8 bases and J by 0 bases, 15 bases remained unmatched. This CDR3 region has 18 residues. The CDR3 is CASRDRHPMYPTNEKLFF. As DNA, the CDR3 is TGTGCCAGCCGGGACAGACACCCGATGTATCCAACTAATGAAAAACTGTTTTTT.

The gene calls are TRBV12-5 and TRBJ1-1, with 7 bases aligning to TRBD1. The V and J ends lost 1 base and 4 bases, in that order; junction bases with no gene match: 6. The CDR3 totals 15 residues. Germline assignment: CDR1 LGHNT and CDR2 FRNRAP. The CDR3 nucleotides read TGTGCTAGTGGTTTGGCACTGAGGGACAGCACTGAAGCTTTCTTT. Translation: CASGLALRDSTEAFF.

This chain joins TRBV18 and TRBJ2-2; 7 bases agree with TRBD1. The germline CDR1 and CDR2 sequences are KGHSH and LQKENI. V lost 5 bases, J lost 2 bases, and 5 bases stayed unmatched. The CDR3 extends over 15 amino acids. The CDR3 nucleotides are TGTGCCAGCTCATCCGGGACAGTCAACACCGGGGAGCTGTTTTTT. Protein sequence: CASSSGTVNTGELFF.

The chain employs TRBV27 and TRBJ1-5; D gene uncertain. CDR1 is MNHEY, CDR2 SMNVEV, per germline (reference sequence). The CDR3 sequence is 14 residues long. Deletions cut 4 bases from V and 3 bases from J, with 10 bases between. The CDR3 nucleotides read TGTGCCAGCAGTTCCATCCGGGACAATCAGCCCCAGCATTTT. Translated, it gives CASSSIRDNQPQHF.

The rearrangement links TRBV19 to TRBJ1-1, with TRBD1 matching over 7 bases. The CDR3 has 15 amino acids. Germline CDR1 LNHDA, CDR2 SQIVND (reference sequence). V lost 9 bases, J lost 7 bases, and 17 bases stayed unmatched. CDR3 loop: CASSPMGQGVIEAFF. The CDR3 nucleotides read TGTGCCAGCTCCCCTATGGGGCAGGGGGTAATTGAAGCTTTCTTT.

This chain connects TRBV7-2 to TRBJ2-7; D might be TRBD1 (6 bases). Trimming left V 1 base short and J 4 bases short, with 11 bases between. Looked up from germline, CDR1 is SGHTA and CDR2 is FQGNSA. The CDR3 spans 14 residues. The CDR3 reads CASSLGRGGYEQYF. DNA for the CDR3: TGTGCCAGCAGCTTAGGGCGAGGGGGTTACGAGCAGTACTTC.

The rearrangement joins TRBV18 to TRBJ1-1; tentative D call: TRBD1 (5 bases). Trimming took off 4 bases at V and 5 bases at J, with 11 bases between the two ends. This CDR3 spans 13 amino acids. Germline loops: CDR1 KGHSH, CDR2 LQKENI. CDR3 loop: CASSLQGYTEAFF. CDR3 coding DNA: TGTGCCAGCTCACTTCAGGGTTATACTGAAGCTTTCTTT.

This chain links TRBV29-1 with TRBJ1-2, with D unresolved. The CDR3 has 13 amino acids. Looked up from germline, CDR1 is SQVTM and CDR2 is ANQGSEA. V lost 4 bases, J lost 1 base, and 10 bases lay in between. Written as DNA, the CDR3 is TGCAGCGTTGCCACCCGGGGTAACTATGGCTACACCTTC. It encodes CSVATRGNYGYTF.

The chain links TRBV5-1 to TRBJ1-1, with 9 bases that match TRBD1. The CDR3 runs 17 residues. Unmatched junction bases numbered 13, after V lost 0 bases and J lost 7 bases. Germline V lookup: CDR1 SGHRS, CDR2 YFSETQ. The CDR3 nucleotides are TGCGCCAGCAGCTTGGGCGGGGACAGGGCCGTCCGCTTTGAAGCTTTCTTT. Translated: CASSLGGDRAVRFEAFF. Based on the CDR3 plus reference TRBV5-1 and TRBJ1-1, the full variable domain is KAGVTQTPRYLIKTRGQQVTLSCSPISGHRSVSWYQQTPGQGLQFLFEYFSETQRNKGNFPGRFSGRQFSNSRSEMNVSTLELGDSALYLCASSLGGDRAVRFEAFFGQGTRLTVV.

V usage is TRBV16 and J usage is TRBJ2-7; D unresolved. CDR3 size: 12 residues. The germline CDR1 and CDR2 sequences are KGHSY and FQNENV. The germline V and J ends were trimmed by 4 bases and 4 bases, with 8 bases remaining between them. In DNA form, the CDR3 reads TGTGCCAGCAGCCCCAAACGGTACGAGCAGTACTTC. Translation gives CASSPKRYEQYF.

This rearrangement joins TRBV7-9 to TRBJ2-1, with 8 bases aligning to TRBD2. V was clipped by 5 bases and J by 1 base; unmatched bases: 10. CDR1 SEHNR and CDR2 FQNEAQ come from the germline V gene (reference sequence). The length of the CDR3 is 17 residues. CDR3 nucleotide sequence: TGTGCCAGCAGCCCTTCCCCCAGCGGGGGTTCCTACAATGAGCAGTTCTTC. It is translated as CASSPSPSGGSYNEQFF.

The rearrangement uses TRBV7-2 and TRBJ2-3, with D possibly matching TRBD2 (6 bases). Trimming cost V 5 bases and J 4 bases, with 10 bases left between them. This CDR3 has 13 residues. Germline V gene data show CDR1 as SGHTA and CDR2 as FQGNSA. The DNA of the CDR3 is TGTGCCAGCAGCCTGGAGGGCGCAGATACGCAGTATTTT. This encodes CASSLEGADTQYF. Looking up the rest from reference TRBV7-2 and TRBJ2-3 gives the full variable domain: GAGVSQSPSNKVTEKGKDVELRCDPISGHTALYWYRQSLGQGLEFLIYFQGNSAPDKSGLPSDRFSAERTGGSVSTLTIQRTQQEDSAVYLCASSLEGADTQYFGPGTRLTVL.

CDR3 DNA: TGTGCCAGCAGCTTAGCGAATCCAACCTCGGGACAGGGGGTCTATGGCTACACCTTC. Translating it yields CASSLANPTSGQGVYGYTF. The chain is built from TRBV7-2 and TRBJ1-2, with 11 bases matching TRBD1. There are 19 residues in the CDR3. V was pared by 0 bases and J by 4 bases, with 13 bases of the junction left unmatched. Germline V gene data show CDR1 as SGHTA and CDR2 as FQGNSA.

The CDR3 bases are TGTGCCAGCGAAACAGGGGGAGAGAACACCGGGGAGCTGTTTTTT. It yields the protein CASETGGENTGELFF. The chain has TRBV28 and TRBJ2-2, with 8 bases that match TRBD1. Trimming at V came to 8 bases and at J to 1 base, leaving 6 bases not matched to a gene. Per germline, CDR1 MDHEN and CDR2 SYDVKM. This CDR3 is 15 amino acids long. Full variable domain (missing parts from reference TRBV28 and TRBJ2-2): DVKVTQSSRYLVKRTGEKVFLECVQDMDHENMFWYRQDPGLGLRLIYFSYDVKMKEKGDIPEGYSVSREKKERFSLILESASTNQTSMYLCASETGGENTGELFFGEGSRLTVL.

V is TRBV4-3 and J is TRBJ2-2, with 10 bases fitting TRBD2. The CDR3 is 14 residues long. The junction had 3 bases not matched to a gene; V was cut back by 7 bases and J by 4 bases. The germline V gene encodes CDR1 LGHNA and CDR2 YSLEER. The CDR3 DNA is TGCGCCAGCAAAAGCGGGAGGGCCACCGGGGAGCTGTTTTTT. This gives the protein CASKSGRATGELFF.

This clone was detected once. This chain connects TRBV19 to TRBJ2-3; 9 bases are shared with TRBD1. CDR1 LNHDA and CDR2 SQIVND come from the germline V gene (reference sequence). V lost 4 bases to trimming and J lost 0 bases; unmatched junction nucleotides: 2. The CDR3 is 15 amino acids. The CDR3 loop reads CASSTTGGSTDTQYF. The CDR3 region has the DNA TGTGCCAGTAGTACGACAGGGGGGAGCACAGATACGCAGTATTTT.

This chain joins TRBV7-2 and TRBJ2-2; TRBD2 is a possible D gene (5 bases). The V end lost 8 bases, the J end lost 4 bases, and 14 bases lay between the germline ends. The length of the CDR3 is 14 residues. Per the germline V gene, CDR1 is SGHTA and CDR2 is FQGNSA. The CDR3 loop is CASFVSGSTGELFF. CDR3 DNA: TGTGCCAGCTTCGTCAGCGGATCCACCGGGGAGCTGTTTTTT.

To note about this clone: A far larger clone is one base from this, pointing to a likely read error. The V gene is TRBV4-2, the J gene TRBJ1-1, with 11 bases matching TRBD1. This CDR3 contains 14 residues. Per germline, CDR1 LGHNA and CDR2 YNFKEQ. J lost 6 bases, V lost 5 bases, and 5 bases had no gene match. In DNA, the CDR3 is TGTGCCAGCAGCTTAGGGACAGGGGGTGCTGAAGCTTTCTTT. Translating gives CASSLGTGGAEAFF.

This chain links TRBV12-5 with TRBJ1-5; TRBD1 agrees at 7 bases. Germline CDR1 reads LGHNT; CDR2 reads FRNRAP. The CDR3 extends over 15 amino acids. V was pared by 7 bases and J by 5 bases, with 11 bases of the junction left unmatched. CDR3 DNA: TGTGCTAGTGCTTGGACAGGCGGGACCTATCAGCCCCAGCATTTT. It translates to CASAWTGGTYQPQHF.